This T cell receptor beta chain originates from a study of T cells in women clearing cervical HPV infection. Clones were sequenced by immunoSEQ multiplex PCR, and TCRdb holds only the in-frame ones, with some missing. This sample's table has around 41,000 clones. Remarks on this clone: Read data end 3 residues before the CDR3 end; the end is taken from the germline J gene.

Germline CDR1 and CDR2: SNHLY and FYNNEI. This CDR3 contains 14 residues. Sequencing used blood buffy coat. The chain carries TRBV2 and TRBJ1-1, with no clear D. The origin of this receptor is a woman aged 18 to 75 with a cervical HPV16 infection that either progressed to CIN3+ or cleared (not recorded which). The CDR3 DNA, read in part, is TGTGCCAGCAGTGAAGCGCTGGGCAGAAAACGG. Translating gives CASSEALGRKR. The entire CDR3 protein reads CASSEALGRKRAFF.